The sequence of this T cell receptor beta chain was determined in a study of T-cell reconstitution after alpha-beta-depleted transplantation in children. Using unique molecular identifiers, the investigators prepared the TCRbeta library. TCRdb reanalysed the PCR reads using MiXCR and keeps one entry per CDR3 protein. In the table there are about 270,000 distinct CDR3 sequences, 9.9% of which are singletons. This clonotype was recorded at least ten times. The CDR3 runs 16 residues. The V gene's germline CDR1 is LNHNV and CDR2 YYDKDF (reference sequence). V shed 0 bases and J 7 bases; nucleotides not matched to a gene: 7.

This sequence was found in a human donor who donated a stem cell graft to a child with SCID. The chain is built from TRBV15 and TRBJ2-7, with TRBD1 matching 12 bases. The sequencing here drew on PBMCs from the stem cell graft donor, taken from the stem cell graft. This CDR3 reads CATSRDQGTGGDEQYF. In nucleotides, the CDR3 is TGTGCCACCAGCAGAGATCAAGGGACAGGGGGCGATGAGCAGTACTTC.